These 19 T cell receptor beta chains share one sample of origin, sequenced in a study of shared clonotypes between healthy human individuals. The table came from immunoSEQ multiplex PCR; TCRdb's copy has only in-frame clones and leaves some out. The sample lists some 2 million clones, about 95% seen once, with more than 0.1% in the top ten. The sample consisted of naive CD4+ T cells sorted from blood. The subset denotes: CD45RA+ positively selected. The receptor set was obtained from a man between 18 and 35 years old in good health.

This clone appeared once. The J gene is TRBJ1-2, the V gene TRBV12-5; TRBD1 is a possible D gene (5 bases). V dropped 3 bases and J dropped 1 base, with 6 bases sitting between them. CDR1 and CDR2 (germline): LGHNT, FRNRAP. The CDR3 totals 13 residues. The CDR3 nucleotides are TGTGCTAGTGGTTTAGACAGTAACTATGGCTACACCTTC. Its protein is CASGLDSNYGYTF.

CDR3 coding DNA: TGTGCCAGCAGTGGAGGCAGATCTGGGGCCAACGTCCTGACTTTC. It is translated as CASSGGRSGANVLTF. This chain joins TRBV6-1 and TRBJ2-6; no clear D. Trimming removed 4 bases at V and 1 base at J, with 8 bases between. The CDR3 consists of 15 residues. Per germline, CDR1 MNHNS and CDR2 SASEGT.

The chain joins TRBV18 to TRBJ1-2, with unresolved D. The CDR3 loop spans 13 amino acids. CDR1 and CDR2 from the germline V gene are KGHSH and LQKENI. The V end was cut by 5 bases, the J end by 4 bases, with 11 bases between. The CDR3 sequence is CASSNGLLYGYTF. The DNA for the CDR3 is TGTGCCAGCTCAAACGGGCTCCTCTATGGCTACACCTTC.

The table lists this clone with a count of one. Different DNA sequences within this sample yield the same CDR3. This chain links TRBV5-1 with TRBJ2-4; unclear D gene. V was trimmed by 0 bases and J by 0 bases, leaving 4 bases between them. Germline lookup yields CDR1 SGHRS and CDR2 YFSETQ. This CDR3 is 14 amino acids long. As DNA, the CDR3 is TGCGCCAGCAGCTTGGAACTAGCCAAAAACATTCAGTACTTC. Amino acid sequence: CASSLELAKNIQYF. Combining the CDR3 with reference TRBV5-1 and TRBJ2-4 gives the whole variable domain KAGVTQTPRYLIKTRGQQVTLSCSPISGHRSVSWYQQTPGQGLQFLFEYFSETQRNKGNFPGRFSGRQFSNSRSEMNVSTLELGDSALYLCASSLELAKNIQYFGAGTRLSVL.

The chain combines TRBV28 with TRBJ2-7, with TRBD1 matching over 7 bases. J lost 2 bases, V lost 6 bases, and 7 bases had no gene match. Germline CDR1 MDHEN, CDR2 SYDVKM. The CDR3 contains 14 residues. The CDR3 nucleotides are TGTGCCAGCAGCTCGACAGGGAAGACCTACGAGCAGTACTTC. The encoded protein is CASSSTGKTYEQYF.

This sequence joins TRBV19 and TRBJ2-7, with D uncertain. CDR3 length: 15 residues. Germline assignment: CDR1 LNHDA and CDR2 SQIVND (reference sequence). V shed 2 bases and J shed 3 bases, with 14 bases lying between them. CDR3 sequence (DNA): TGTGCCAGTAGTATAAGGGTAGCTGGCGGCTACGAGCAGTACTTC. Translating gives CASSIRVAGGYEQYF.

For this clone: This sample also contains other DNA sequences that code for the same CDR3. In DNA, the CDR3 is TGTGCCAGCAGGGTACCGGGCACAGATACGCAGTATTTT. Translation gives CASRVPGTDTQYF. The V call is TRBV6-5, the J call TRBJ2-3, with D uncertain. Germline CDR1 and CDR2: MNHEY and SVGAGI. Between the trimmed V and J ends, which lost 6 bases and 1 base, there was a span of 8 bases. CDR3 length: 13 residues.

V is TRBV4-3 and J is TRBJ2-1; possibly TRBD1 or TRBD2 for D (5 bases each). The germline V gene encodes CDR1 LGHNA and CDR2 YSLEER. CDR3 length: 17 amino acids. The V gene lost 3 bases and the J gene lost 0 bases, with 15 bases spanning the gap. The CDR3 loop reads CASSQGTLISSYNEQFF. In nucleotides, the CDR3 is TGCGCCAGCAGCCAGGGGACGCTGATAAGCTCCTACAATGAGCAGTTCTTC.

The chain is built from TRBV5-6 and TRBJ1-4; 9 nucleotides align to TRBD1. V gave up 0 bases and J gave up 6 bases; unmatched junction bases: 6. The CDR3 runs to 16 residues. The germline gives CDR1 SGHDT, CDR2 YYEEEE. This CDR3 is CASSLVGTGRDEKLFF. CDR3 sequence (DNA): TGTGCCAGCAGCTTGGTCGGGACAGGGCGAGATGAAAAACTGTTTTTT.

This chain joins TRBV6-1 and TRBJ2-4; D not certain. V lost 6 bases and J lost 3, with 15 bases in between. Per germline, CDR1 MNHNS and CDR2 SASEGT. The CDR3 contains 15 residues. The CDR3: CASSRYPDGKNIQYF. CDR3 nucleotide sequence: TGTGCCAGCAGCAGATACCCCGACGGCAAAAACATTCAGTACTTC.

This rearrangement joins TRBV10-3 to TRBJ1-4, with 7 bases matching TRBD1. V lost 7 bases to trimming and J lost 6 bases; unmatched junction nucleotides: 5. The germline V gene has CDR1 ENHRY and CDR2 SYGVKD. The CDR3 runs 13 residues. CDR3 in amino acids: CAINSGTDEKLFF. The DNA for the CDR3 is TGTGCCATCAATTCCGGGACAGATGAAAAACTGTTTTTT.

Comments on this clone: It may be a read error: a sequence one base away is much more abundant. The rearrangement joins TRBV28 to TRBJ2-5; maybe TRBD1 (6 bases). The DNA matches TRBJ2-7 better at its end, which makes the J call doubtful. The CDR3 is 12 residues long. Per germline, CDR1 MDHEN and CDR2 SYDVKM. This CDR3 reads CASREGGYEQYF. Here the CDR3 DNA reads TGTGCCAGCAGGGAAGGGGGCTACGAGCAGTACTTC.

This chain connects TRBV14 to TRBJ2-3; D possibly corresponds to TRBD2 (6 bases). This CDR3 comprises 14 residues. The germline CDR1 and CDR2 sequences are SGHDN and FVKESK. V was shortened by 5 bases and J by 7 bases, with 16 bases between the two germline ends. For the CDR3, the DNA is TGTGCCAGCAGCGGAGGCGGGAACGCTTATACGCAGTATTTT. This translates into CASSGGGNAYTQYF.

The V gene is TRBV6-1, the J gene TRBJ2-7; D unresolved. Germline V gives CDR1 MNHNS, CDR2 SASEGT. V was pared by 6 bases and J by 2 bases, with 17 bases between. The CDR3 runs to 15 residues. The CDR3 spells CASSRPPPGAYEQYF. The CDR3, as DNA: TGTGCCAGCAGCCGACCCCCTCCAGGTGCCTACGAGCAGTACTTC.

This chain joins TRBV5-1 and TRBJ2-1, with 11 bases matching TRBD2. This CDR3 is 17 amino acids long. J was trimmed by 4 bases and V by 0 bases; bases with no gene match: 6. Germline V gene lookup returns CDR1 SGHRS and CDR2 YFSETQ. In DNA form, the CDR3 reads TGCGCCAGCAGCTTGGTCCCGGGACTAGCGGCTTACAATGAGCAGTTCTTC. Its protein is CASSLVPGLAAYNEQFF. Combining the CDR3 with reference TRBV5-1 and TRBJ2-1 gives the whole variable domain KAGVTQTPRYLIKTRGQQVTLSCSPISGHRSVSWYQQTPGQGLQFLFEYFSETQRNKGNFPGRFSGRQFSNSRSEMNVSTLELGDSALYLCASSLVPGLAAYNEQFFGPGTRLTVL.

The gene calls are TRBV6-6 and TRBJ2-2; no definite D call. Germline assignment: CDR1 MNHNY and CDR2 SVGAGI (reference sequence). Trimming shortened V by 8 bases and J by 3 bases, and 7 bases separated the two germline ends. This CDR3 has 12 amino acids. The CDR3 region is CASDKDTGELFF. Written as DNA, the CDR3 is TGTGCCAGCGATAAGGACACCGGGGAGCTGTTTTTT.

As concerns this clone: Other DNA sequences in this sample translate to the same CDR3. The V and J genes are TRBV5-1 and TRBJ1-3, with D hard to call. The CDR3 has 15 amino acids. V was cut by 0 bases and J by 2 bases, with 9 bases left in between. Germline V lookup: CDR1 SGHRS, CDR2 YFSETQ. CDR3 sequence: CASSLAGVTGNTIYF. For the CDR3, the DNA is TGCGCCAGCAGCTTGGCCGGGGTTACTGGAAACACCATATATTTT. The full variable domain, completed using reference TRBV5-1 and TRBJ1-3, is KAGVTQTPRYLIKTRGQQVTLSCSPISGHRSVSWYQQTPGQGLQFLFEYFSETQRNKGNFPGRFSGRQFSNSRSEMNVSTLELGDSALYLCASSLAGVTGNTIYFGEGSWLTVV.

This rearrangement joins TRBV30 to TRBJ2-1, with TRBD2 matching over 14 bases. Germline lookup yields CDR1 GTSNPN and CDR2 SVGIG (reference sequence). The V segment lost 3 bases and the J segment 10 bases; nucleotides outside the gene matches: 8. This CDR3 comprises 15 residues. The CDR3 DNA sequence: TGTGCCTGGAGCCCTGGACTAGCGGGAGGCAAGGAGCAGTTCTTC. Amino acids: CAWSPGLAGGKEQFF.

The chain combines TRBV5-1 with TRBJ2-5; 9 bases map to TRBD2. This CDR3 has 14 residues. The junction had 3 bases not matched to a gene; V was cut back by 1 base and J by 5 bases. Per the germline V gene, CDR1 is SGHRS and CDR2 is YFSETQ. The DNA for the CDR3 is TGCGCCAGCAGCTTGACGGCGGGAGGGGAGACCCAGTACTTC. Its protein product is CASSLTAGGETQYF.